This record looks at one T cell receptor beta chain sequence and its context. No antigen is known for it. Germline is not matched at one junction end, which may reflect a read error. The CDR3 loop spans 13 amino acids. The germline V gene encodes CDR1 MNHEY and CDR2 SVGAGI. Donors were six healthy women in three monozygous twin pairs. Reared together, all three twin pairs probably met the same infectious agents and vaccines. The sample is drawn from a study of identical twins' blood T cells. Whole-study results and caveats: Each donor's most abundant TCRbeta clonotypes shared more CDR3 sequences with her twin than unrelated donors.

A previously described protocol, modified, built RNA-based TCR cDNA libraries. TCRdb reprocessed the 5' RACE reads via MiXCR and lists one record per CDR3 protein. Of fewer than 450,000 distinct CDR3 sequences in the sample, 25% to 35% are singletons; the top ten hold 6% to 7%. The source material was PBMCs. This sequence originates from a woman aged 18-55 years in good health. The chain recombines TRBV6-5 with TRBJ1-2; possible D gene TRBD1, 5 bases. The CDR3 nucleotides are TGTGCCAGCACCACGGGGGGAAACTATGGCTACGCCTTC. It translates to CASTTGGNYGYAF.